Following are 9 T cell receptor beta chains from one sample sequenced in a study of CD8+ T cells in alopecia areata. Isolated RNA was reverse transcribed into cDNA used as the sequencing template. Assay used: immunoSEQ multiplex PCR; TCRdb lists only in-frame clones, some missing. Of 80,000 to 100,000 clones in the sample, about 40% were seen once. The source material was CD4+ T cells sorted from blood. The receptor set was obtained from a human donor with alopecia areata.

The chain uses TRBV28 and TRBJ2-5; 8 bases line up with TRBD1. The V and J ends lost 6 bases and 5 bases, in that order; junction bases with no gene match: 5. Germline V gene sequence: CDR1 MDHEN, CDR2 SYDVKM. The CDR3 has 13 amino acids. The CDR3 DNA follows: TGTGCCAGCAGCCGGGACAGGCGGGAGACCCAGTACTTC. Protein sequence: CASSRDRRETQYF.

This clone was seen only a few times. The J gene is TRBJ1-6, the V gene TRBV6-6; D not certain. The CDR3 sequence is 13 residues long. Germline V lookup: CDR1 MNHNY, CDR2 SVGAGI (reference sequence). Trimming left V 2 bases short and J 7 bases short, with 6 bases between. CDR3 coding DNA: TGTGCCAGCAGTTACGACGGAAATTCACCCCTCCACTTT. Protein product: CASSYDGNSPLHF.

In its sample, this clone was seen a few times. The rearrangement uses TRBV29-1 and TRBJ2-5; D is undetermined. V shed 3 bases and J shed 6 bases, with 14 bases lying between them. There are 13 residues in the CDR3. Germline CDR1 and CDR2: SQVTM and ANQGSEA. The CDR3 sequence: CSVDRASTKTQYF. For the CDR3, the DNA is TGCAGCGTTGATCGGGCCAGCACAAAGACCCAGTACTTC.

About this clone: Distinct nucleotide sequences in the sample also encode this CDR3. The V call is TRBV29-1, the J call TRBJ2-1; the D gene could be TRBD1 or TRBD2 (6 bases each). Germline V gene lookup returns CDR1 SQVTM and CDR2 ANQGSEA. The CDR3 is made up of 11 amino acids. V was clipped by 3 bases and J by 9 bases, with 9 bases between them. CDR3 protein: CSVDRGGEQFF. The CDR3 coding sequence is TGCAGCGTTGACAGGGGAGGTGAGCAGTTCTTC.

This chain joins TRBV5-1 and TRBJ1-1; D gene unclear. This CDR3 contains 12 residues. Germline CDR1 SGHRS, CDR2 YFSETQ. Between the trimmed V and J ends, which lost 4 bases and 10 bases, there was a span of 14 bases. The DNA of the CDR3 is TGCGCCAGCAGCCTGGCGGGGTCTGGAGCTTTCTTT. This encodes CASSLAGSGAFF.

Only a few counts were recorded for this clone. The chain links TRBV4-1 to TRBJ2-3; tentative D call: TRBD2 (5 bases). The V end lost 4 bases, the J end lost 2 bases, and 19 bases lay between the germline ends. CDR1 is MGHRA, CDR2 YSYEKL, per germline. The CDR3 is 17 amino acids. In nucleotides, the CDR3 is TGCGCCAGCAGCCTCCAGAGGAGAGGGCCCGACACAGATACGCAGTATTTT. This codes for CASSLQRRGPDTDTQYF.

This clone was detected only once. Other DNA variants within this sample encode the same CDR3. The V call is TRBV30, the J call TRBJ1-5, with no clear D. V gave up 0 bases and J gave up 3 bases, with 6 bases separating them. The CDR3 sequence is 13 residues long. Per germline, CDR1 GTSNPN and CDR2 SVGIG (reference sequence). CDR3 sequence: CAWSVLSNQPQHF. CDR3 sequence (DNA): TGTGCCTGGAGTGTACTCTCCAATCAGCCCCAGCATTTT.

This clone was detected only a few times. This sample also contains other DNA sequences that code for the same CDR3. CDR3 protein: CSAGQGSGYTF. The CDR3 coding sequence is TGCAGCGCGGGACAGGGTAGTGGCTACACCTTC. This chain connects TRBV29-1 to TRBJ1-2; TRBD1 matches 9 bases. J lost 7 bases, V lost 7 bases, and 4 bases had no gene match. CDR1 is SQVTM and CDR2 is ANQGSEA in the germline V gene. There are 11 residues in the CDR3.

The chain recombines TRBV18 with TRBJ2-6, with D unresolved. V dropped 5 bases and J dropped 6 bases, with 17 bases sitting between them. Germline assignment: CDR1 KGHSH and CDR2 LQKENI. The length of the CDR3 is 16 residues. The CDR3 loop is CASSAGSYLSANVLTF. DNA for the CDR3: TGTGCCAGCTCAGCTGGGTCCTATCTCTCGGCCAACGTCCTGACTTTC.